This T cell receptor beta chain was obtained from a study of blood T cell repertoires in COVID-19. The length of the CDR3 is 15 residues. Deletions cut 0 bases from V and 0 bases from J, with 6 bases between. Germline CDR1 is MNHNY and CDR2 is SVGAGI (reference sequence). Per the study methods: Cell counts per sample came from amplifying reference gene primers. Assay used: immunoSEQ multiplex PCR; TCRdb lists only in-frame clones, some missing. D and trimming come from the DNA, and the V and J calls and clone size come from that table. This table holds 120,000 to 150,000 clones, 65% to 80% found once.

The source of this sequence is a man aged 55 to 69 with acute or convalescent COVID-19. Sequencing input: peripheral blood. V usage is TRBV6-6 and J usage is TRBJ1-5, with D hard to call. CDR3 bases: TGTGCCAGCAGTTACTCCGGAGATAGCAATCAGCCCCAGCATTTT. Translated: CASSYSGDSNQPQHF.